A single sample is the source of the 15 T cell receptor beta chains below, sequenced in a study of cytomegalovirus exposure and HLA in healthy donors. Use of 60 Vbeta and 13 Jbeta primers characterized the PCR. Data came from immunoSEQ multiplex PCR; TCRdb stores just in-frame clones and leaves some out. The table records roughly 190,000 clones, approximately 12% of them present only once. Sequencing was done on a sample of PBMCs. These receptors all come from a man aged 50-60 years in good health and CMV-seropositive.

CDR3 in DNA: TGTGCCACCAGCCTCGGGGACAGTGATCTATTTAACTATGGCTACACCTTC. This encodes CATSLGDSDLFNYGYTF. V gene TRBV15 combines with J gene TRBJ1-2; 7 positions match TRBD1. The CDR3 sequence is 17 residues long. The trim removed 5 bases at V and 1 base at J, leaving 13 bases unmatched. Per the germline V gene, CDR1 is LNHNV and CDR2 is YYDKDF (reference sequence).

V is TRBV5-1 and J is TRBJ2-3, with unresolved D. The CDR3 extends over 15 amino acids. Germline V lookup: CDR1 SGHRS, CDR2 YFSETQ. Deletions cut 5 bases from V and 1 base from J, with 14 bases between. The CDR3 coding sequence is TGCGCCAGCAGTAAAGGAGTTTCGGGCACAGATACGCAGTATTTT. Protein sequence: CASSKGVSGTDTQYF.

As concerns this clone: Compared with germline, one end of the junction differs, possibly owing to a read error. J is TRBJ1-6 and V is TRBV27, with 9 bases fitting TRBD1. Germline lookup yields CDR1 MNHEY and CDR2 SMNVEV (reference sequence). The CDR3 extends over 14 amino acids. The CDR3 protein is CASSRDRVYSPLHF. CDR3 nucleotides: TGTGCCAGCAGTCGGGACAGGGTGTATTCTCCCCTCCACTTT.

This clone has a handful of counts. The chain uses TRBV7-2 and TRBJ2-2; D gene unclear. Trimming removed 5 bases from V and 5 bases from J, with 9 bases in between. Germline values: CDR1 SGHTA, CDR2 FQGNSA. CDR3 length: 13 amino acids. The CDR3 sequence: CASSQALTGELFF. The CDR3 DNA sequence: TGTGCCAGCAGCCAGGCCCTGACCGGGGAGCTGTTTTTT.

This clone was seen a few times. The chain carries TRBV7-3 and TRBJ2-1; 13 nucleotides line up with TRBD2. The CDR3 extends over 17 amino acids. Germline trimming cut 5 bases from V and 12 bases from J; bases unmatched to any gene: 16. Germline CDR1 is SGHTA and CDR2 is FQGTGA. CDR3 nucleotides: TGTGCCAGCAGCATGACTAGCGGGGGGCTTTCCGGGGAGGGGCAGTTCTTC. It codes for CASSMTSGGLSGEGQFF.

The sample holds a few counts of this clone. The sample has other DNA sequences that encode this CDR3 too. The chain recombines TRBV13 with TRBJ1-1, with D possibly TRBD1 on 6 matching bases. V gave up 5 bases and J gave up 9 bases, with 10 bases separating them. Per germline, CDR1 PRHDT and CDR2 FYEKMQ (reference sequence). This CDR3 spans 11 amino acids. The DNA for the CDR3 is TGTGCCAGCAGCATCGGGACACAAGCTTTCTTT. Translated, it gives CASSIGTQAFF.

The rearrangement links TRBV27 to TRBJ2-3; 12 nucleotides match TRBD2. Germline-derived CDR1 and CDR2 are MNHEY and SMNVEV (reference sequence). The V gene end was trimmed by 3 bases and the J gene end by 6 bases; junction bases not matched to a gene: 7. The CDR3 length is 16 residues. This chain's CDR3 is CASSFALAGGRDTQYF. CDR3 DNA sequence: TGTGCCAGCAGTTTCGCCCTAGCGGGGGGGCGGGATACGCAGTATTTT.

This chain connects TRBV27 to TRBJ2-7; the D gene is possibly TRBD1 (6 bases). Trimming stripped 5 bases from V and 5 bases from J, with 22 bases between. Germline loops: CDR1 MNHEY, CDR2 SMNVEV (reference sequence). The CDR3 is made up of 16 amino acids. DNA for the CDR3: TGTGCCAGCAGTCCAAACCCGCACAGGGCTGGTGACGAGCAGTACTTC. This encodes CASSPNPHRAGDEQYF.

The V call is TRBV29-1, the J call TRBJ2-5; D is undetermined. Germline CDR1 SQVTM, CDR2 ANQGSEA. The V end was cut by 5 bases, the J end by 0 bases, with 7 bases between. This CDR3 is built from 12 residues. CDR3 in amino acids: CSVKSDQETQYF. DNA for the CDR3: TGCAGCGTTAAGAGCGACCAAGAGACCCAGTACTTC.

The V call is TRBV9, the J call TRBJ1-1, with D unclear. The V gene's germline CDR1 is SGDLS and CDR2 YYNGEE. V lost 0 bases and J 0 bases, leaving 6 bases between the germline ends. The CDR3 covers 14 residues. CDR3 DNA: TGTGCCAGCAGCGTAGGGGCCCTGAACACTGAAGCTTTCTTT. As protein: CASSVGALNTEAFF. Supplemented by reference TRBV9 and TRBJ1-1, the full variable domain reads DSGVTQTPKHLITATGQRVTLRCSPRSGDLSVYWYQQSLDQGLQFLIQYYNGEERAKGNILERFSAQQFPDLHSELNLSSLELGDSALYFCASSVGALNTEAFFGQGTRLTVV.

A few counts support this clone. This chain links TRBV7-9 with TRBJ1-2; 10 nucleotides agree with TRBD1. Unmatched junction bases numbered 2, after V lost 1 base and J lost 3 bases. Germline-derived CDR1 and CDR2 are SEHNR and FQNEAQ (reference sequence). The CDR3 covers 15 residues. CDR3 nucleotide sequence: TGTGCCAGCAGCTTAGAGGGGACAGGGGACTATGGCTACACCTTC. It yields the protein CASSLEGTGDYGYTF.

The sample holds a few counts of this clone. Within the sample, other DNA sequences also encode this same CDR3. V gene TRBV13 combines with J gene TRBJ2-2; possibly TRBD2 for D (5 bases). V lost 5 bases and J 5 bases, leaving 9 bases between the germline ends. The CDR3 covers 13 residues. Germline CDR1 reads PRHDT; CDR2 reads FYEKMQ (reference sequence). As DNA, the CDR3 is TGTGCCAGCAGCCGGCGGGTAACCGGGGAGCTGTTTTTT. It yields the protein CASSRRVTGELFF.

This clone was detected only a few times. This chain links TRBV5-4 with TRBJ1-6; D gene uncertain. The CDR3 totals 14 residues. V lost 4 bases and J lost 8, with 13 bases in between. CDR1 is SGHNT and CDR2 is YYREEE in the germline V gene (reference sequence). The CDR3 sequence: CASSMRVGDSPLHF. CDR3 bases: TGTGCCAGCAGCATGAGGGTGGGTGATTCACCCCTCCACTTT.

This clone was seen only a few times. This chain uses TRBV11-3 with TRBJ2-5, with D perhaps matching TRBD1 (6 bases). CDR1 and CDR2 (germline): SGHNT, YENEEA. The CDR3 is 14 residues long. Trimming removed 5 bases at V and 5 bases at J, with 15 bases between. The DNA of the CDR3 is TGTGCCAGCAGCCAATCACAGGGTTTCGAGACCCAGTACTTC. Translating gives CASSQSQGFETQYF.

The chain has TRBV18 and TRBJ1-5, with TRBD1 matching over 7 bases. CDR3 length: 14 residues. The germline CDR1 and CDR2 sequences are KGHSH and LQKENI. V lost 6 bases, J lost 3 bases, and 5 bases stayed unmatched. CDR3 in amino acids: CASSAGTDNQPQHF. In DNA, the CDR3 is TGTGCCAGCTCGGCTGGGACAGACAATCAGCCCCAGCATTTT.